This T cell receptor beta chain was identified during a study of shared clonotypes between healthy human individuals. CD45RO-negative, CCR7-selected cells formed the naive CD8 fraction, which excluded terminally differentiated effector memory CD45RA+ cells. Within Nashville, Tennessee resided all donors, each a Caucasian adult. In regard to this clone: No antigen is known for it.

The CDR3 spans 14 residues. V was pared by 6 bases and J by 7 bases, with 2 bases of the junction left unmatched. Germline V CDR1 and CDR2: WSHSY, SAAADI. General study results and limits: A generally larger estimated richness was seen in naive subsets than in memory subsets.

Original analysis: As immunoSEQ supplied junction-only sequences (without quality scores), filtering differed. The method was immunoSEQ multiplex PCR; TCRdb's version includes in-frame clones alone and lacks a portion of them. The D gene and trimming were derived from the DNA, and the V and J assignments and clone size from that table. The table includes about 680,000 clones, 92% detected once. The specimen was naive CD8+ T cells sorted from blood. The V gene is TRBV10-2, the J gene TRBJ2-1; 14 bases fit TRBD2. This receptor was obtained from a man aged 25 to 45 in good health. The CDR3 DNA reads as TGCGCCAGCAGGGGGACTAGCGGGAGAAATGAGCAGTTCTTC. Encoded protein: CASRGTSGRNEQFF.